Sequencing of this T cell receptor (beta chain) was carried out in a study of graft-versus-host responses after intestinal transplantation. Across the study: Transplantation in recipients was multivisceral, liver-intestinal, or isolated intestinal. Uniformly, recipients were administered anti-thymocyte globulin induction with subsequent tacrolimus and steroids for around three years.

Study results and caveats: High graft-versus-host to host-versus-graft clonal ratios were found in allografts of patients who had graft-donor T cell macrochimerism. The marrow of recipients harbored GvH clones, and ileum or blood showed some of them first.

Germline V gene lookup returns CDR1 MNHNS and CDR2 SASEGT. This CDR3 has 15 amino acids. The V gene end was trimmed by 1 base and the J gene end by 2 bases; junction bases not matched to a gene: 2. On this clone: The target antigen is unknown.

TCRdb's copy holds only in-frame clones and misses some; the assay was immunoSEQ multiplex PCR. This sample has tens of thousands of clones, with around 86% found just once. The source is a human donor who was the organ donor for an intestinal transplant. The sequencing used unstimulated CD8+ T cells sorted from spleen or lymph node cells, collected before transplant. The chain uses TRBV6-1 and TRBJ2-3; 8 bases agree with TRBD1. DNA for the CDR3: TGTGCCAGCAGTGAAGGGACAGGGCACACAGATACGCAGTATTTT. Translated: CASSEGTGHTDTQYF.